Presented here are 9 T cell receptor beta chains from one specimen sequenced in a study of OX40 agonist ivuxolimab in advanced cancers. Here immunoSEQ multiplex PCR was the method, and the copy in TCRdb shows in-frame clones only, minus some. The sample includes approximately 76,000 clones, less than 90% of them seen just once. The sample consisted of CD4+ or CD8+ T cells sorted from blood, taken in a trial of the OX40 agonist ivuxolimab. All receptors come from an adult with an advanced solid tumor such as melanoma, head and neck, liver or kidney cancer.

This chain connects TRBV27 to TRBJ2-1; 8 bases are shared with TRBD2. Germline loops: CDR1 MNHEY, CDR2 SMNVEV (reference sequence). The CDR3 has 15 amino acids. Unmatched junction bases numbered 6, after V lost 5 bases and J lost 3 bases. Written as DNA, the CDR3 is TGTGCCAGCAGTCCCTATAGCGGGAACTACAATGAGCAGTTCTTC. It is translated as CASSPYSGNYNEQFF.

V usage is TRBV6-1 and J usage is TRBJ2-7, with unresolved D. V lost 4 bases to trimming and J lost 3 bases, with 13 bases between them. CDR3 length equals 14 residues. Germline V lookup: CDR1 MNHNS, CDR2 SASEGT. CDR3 in DNA: TGTGCCAGCAGTGGAACAACGACCCGCTACGAGCAGTACTTC. This translates into CASSGTTTRYEQYF.

This clone was observed once. The gene calls are TRBV11-3 and TRBJ1-4; 9 bases fit TRBD1. Unmatched junction bases numbered 16, after V lost 5 bases and J lost 3 bases. The germline V gene encodes CDR1 SGHNT and CDR2 YENEEA. The CDR3 length is 19 residues. The CDR3 is CASSPRPGTGNGPNEKLFF. The CDR3 DNA sequence: TGTGCCAGCAGCCCCCGTCCCGGGACAGGGAATGGACCTAATGAAAAACTGTTTTTT.

This chain connects TRBV28 to TRBJ2-2; weak D call: TRBD1 (5 bases). The germline V gene encodes CDR1 MDHEN and CDR2 SYDVKM. V dropped 6 bases and J dropped 1 base, with 12 bases sitting between them. This CDR3 comprises 15 residues. Here the CDR3 DNA reads TGTGCCAGCAGGATGGCAGACAGGAACACCGGGGAGCTGTTTTTT. It translates to CASRMADRNTGELFF.

J is TRBJ2-5 and V is TRBV27, with 9 bases lining up with TRBD1. Germline V lookup: CDR1 MNHEY, CDR2 SMNVEV (reference sequence). Losses at the gene ends were 10 bases for V and 7 bases for J; bases not matched to a gene: 4. The CDR3 is made up of 11 amino acids. The CDR3 protein is CAMTGGGTQYF. The CDR3 nucleotides read TGTGCCATGACAGGGGGGGGGACCCAGTACTTC.

The V call is TRBV9, the J call TRBJ1-1, with D possibly TRBD1 on 5 matching bases. Trimming pared 4 bases from V and 6 bases from J, leaving 19 bases between. Germline CDR1 and CDR2: SGDLS and YYNGEE. The CDR3 has 15 amino acids. CDR3 bases: TGTGCCAGCAGCCTTCATGAGGGGCGGGGAGCTGAAGCTTTCTTT. Its translation: CASSLHEGRGAEAFF. The whole variable domain, filled in from reference TRBV9 and TRBJ1-1, reads DSGVTQTPKHLITATGQRVTLRCSPRSGDLSVYWYQQSLDQGLQFLIQYYNGEERAKGNILERFSAQQFPDLHSELNLSSLELGDSALYFCASSLHEGRGAEAFFGQGTRLTVV.

The chain employs TRBV10-2 and TRBJ1-3; D unclear. Germline V gene data show CDR1 as WSHSY and CDR2 as SAAADI. There are 18 residues in the CDR3. V shed 4 bases and J shed 0 bases, with 19 bases lying between them. For the CDR3, the DNA is TGCGCCAGCAGTGTATCCTTCCGGGAACCTAACTCTGGAAACACCATATATTTT. Protein: CASSVSFREPNSGNTIYF.

This clone was recorded only once. The chain recombines TRBV4-1 with TRBJ2-1; 7 bases agree with TRBD2. Trimming cost V 4 bases and J 0 bases; bases outside gene matches: 9. The CDR3 has 17 residues. Germline values: CDR1 MGHRA, CDR2 YSYEKL. The CDR3 coding sequence is TGCGCCAGCAGCCCTCAGGGTGGCGGGAGCTCCTACAATGAGCAGTTCTTC. Residues: CASSPQGGGSSYNEQFF.

The genes are TRBV27 and TRBJ2-5; 7 bases are shared with TRBD1. The CDR3 has 14 residues. Per the germline V gene, CDR1 is MNHEY and CDR2 is SMNVEV (reference sequence). V gave up 3 bases and J gave up 5 bases; unmatched junction bases: 6. CDR3 amino acids: CASSFSRGSETQYF. CDR3 DNA sequence: TGTGCCAGCAGTTTCAGCAGGGGGAGTGAGACCCAGTACTTC.